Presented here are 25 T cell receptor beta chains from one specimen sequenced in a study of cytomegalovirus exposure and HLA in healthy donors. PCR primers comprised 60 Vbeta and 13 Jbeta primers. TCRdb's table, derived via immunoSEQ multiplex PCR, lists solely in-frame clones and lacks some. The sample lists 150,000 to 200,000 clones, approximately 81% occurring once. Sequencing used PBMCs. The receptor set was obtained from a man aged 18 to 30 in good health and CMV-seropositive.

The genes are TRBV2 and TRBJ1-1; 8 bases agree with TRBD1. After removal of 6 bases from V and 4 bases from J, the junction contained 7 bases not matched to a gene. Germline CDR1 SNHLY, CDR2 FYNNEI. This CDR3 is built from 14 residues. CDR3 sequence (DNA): TGTGCCAGCAGCGCCGACAGGGGTATCACTGAAGCTTTCTTT. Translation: CASSADRGITEAFF.

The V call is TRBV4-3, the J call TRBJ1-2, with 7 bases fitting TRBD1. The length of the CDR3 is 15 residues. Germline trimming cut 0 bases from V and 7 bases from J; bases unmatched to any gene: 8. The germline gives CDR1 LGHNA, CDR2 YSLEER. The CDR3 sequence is CASSQEWQGVSGYTF. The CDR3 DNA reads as TGCGCCAGCAGCCAAGAGTGGCAGGGGGTTTCTGGCTACACCTTC.

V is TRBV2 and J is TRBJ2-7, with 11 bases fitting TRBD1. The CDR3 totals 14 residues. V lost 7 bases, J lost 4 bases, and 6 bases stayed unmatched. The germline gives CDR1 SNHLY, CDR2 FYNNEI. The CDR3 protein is CASIGTGGPYEQYF. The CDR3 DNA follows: TGTGCCAGCATCGGGACAGGGGGGCCATACGAGCAGTACTTC.

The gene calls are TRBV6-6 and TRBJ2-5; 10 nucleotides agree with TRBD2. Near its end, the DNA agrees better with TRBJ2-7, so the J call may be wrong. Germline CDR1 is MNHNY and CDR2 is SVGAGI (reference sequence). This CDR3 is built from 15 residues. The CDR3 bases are TGTGCCAGCAGTTACAGGACTAGCGGACTCCACGAGCAGTACTTC. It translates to CASSYRTSGLHEQYF.

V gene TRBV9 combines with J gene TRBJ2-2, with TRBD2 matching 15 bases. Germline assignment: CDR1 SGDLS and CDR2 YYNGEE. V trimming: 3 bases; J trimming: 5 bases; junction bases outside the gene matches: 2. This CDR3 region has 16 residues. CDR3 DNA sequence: TGTGCCAGCAGCGCAGGGACTAGCGGGGGGACCGGGGAGCTGTTTTTT. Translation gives CASSAGTSGGTGELFF.

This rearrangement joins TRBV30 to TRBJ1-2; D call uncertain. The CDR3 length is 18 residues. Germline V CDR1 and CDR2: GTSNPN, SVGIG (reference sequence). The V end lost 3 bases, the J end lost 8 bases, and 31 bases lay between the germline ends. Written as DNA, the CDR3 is TGTGCCTGGAGACCCTTTATTCCCAAATGGCCCCAAGAGAGGGGCTACACCTTC. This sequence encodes CAWRPFIPKWPQERGYTF.

Here the CDR3 DNA reads TGTGCCAGCAGCTTAGACCGGACAGGGGTTCAGCCCCAGCATTTT. Its translation is CASSLDRTGVQPQHF. This chain links TRBV7-2 with TRBJ1-5; 9 bases are shared with TRBD1. CDR1 and CDR2 (germline): SGHTA, FQGNSA. CDR3 length equals 15 residues. Trimming at V came to 1 base and at J to 6 bases, leaving 4 bases not matched to a gene.

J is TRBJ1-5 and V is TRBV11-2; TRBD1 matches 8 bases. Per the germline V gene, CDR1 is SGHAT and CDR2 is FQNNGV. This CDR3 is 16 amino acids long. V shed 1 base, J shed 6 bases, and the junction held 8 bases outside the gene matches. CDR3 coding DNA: TGTGCCAGCAGCTTAGGCCGGGCAGGGGGCTCTCAGCCCCAGCATTTT. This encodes CASSLGRAGGSQPQHF.

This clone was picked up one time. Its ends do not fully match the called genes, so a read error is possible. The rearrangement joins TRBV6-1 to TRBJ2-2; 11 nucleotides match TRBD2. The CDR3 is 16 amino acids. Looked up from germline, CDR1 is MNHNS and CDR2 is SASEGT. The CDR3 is CASSASGGRLTGELLF. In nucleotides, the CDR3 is TGTGCCAGCAGTGCTAGCGGGGGGAGGCTCACCGGGGAGCTGCTTTTT.

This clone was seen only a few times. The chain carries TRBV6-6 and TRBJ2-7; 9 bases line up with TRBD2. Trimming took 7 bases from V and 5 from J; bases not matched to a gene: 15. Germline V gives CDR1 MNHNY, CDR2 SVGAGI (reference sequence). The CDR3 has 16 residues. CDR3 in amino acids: CASTSSFAGGPHEQYF. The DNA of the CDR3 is TGTGCCAGCACTTCATCCTTCGCGGGGGGGCCCCACGAGCAGTACTTC.

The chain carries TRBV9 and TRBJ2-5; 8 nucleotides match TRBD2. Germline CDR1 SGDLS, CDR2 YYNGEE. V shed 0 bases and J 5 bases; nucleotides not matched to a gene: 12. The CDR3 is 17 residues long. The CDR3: CASSVGQGRGLEETQYF. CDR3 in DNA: TGTGCCAGCAGCGTAGGGCAGGGAAGGGGACTAGAGGAGACCCAGTACTTC.

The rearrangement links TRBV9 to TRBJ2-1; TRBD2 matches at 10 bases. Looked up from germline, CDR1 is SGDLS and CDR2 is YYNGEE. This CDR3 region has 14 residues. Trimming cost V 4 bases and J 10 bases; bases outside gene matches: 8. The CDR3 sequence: CASSTTSGVGEQFF. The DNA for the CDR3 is TGTGCCAGCAGCACTACTAGCGGGGTCGGAGAGCAGTTCTTC.

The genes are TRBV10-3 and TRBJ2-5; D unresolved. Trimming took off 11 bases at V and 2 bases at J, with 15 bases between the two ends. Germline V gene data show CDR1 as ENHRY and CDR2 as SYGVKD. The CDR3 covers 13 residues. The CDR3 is CAVAASGQETQYF. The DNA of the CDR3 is TGTGCCGTCGCGGCCTCCGGTCAAGAGACCCAGTACTTC.

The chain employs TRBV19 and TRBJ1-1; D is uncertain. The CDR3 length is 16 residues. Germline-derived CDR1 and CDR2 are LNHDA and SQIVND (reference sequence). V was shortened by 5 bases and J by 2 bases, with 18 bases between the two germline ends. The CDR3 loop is CASSWWFEEVNTEAFF. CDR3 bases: TGTGCCAGTAGTTGGTGGTTCGAGGAAGTAAACACTGAAGCTTTCTTT.

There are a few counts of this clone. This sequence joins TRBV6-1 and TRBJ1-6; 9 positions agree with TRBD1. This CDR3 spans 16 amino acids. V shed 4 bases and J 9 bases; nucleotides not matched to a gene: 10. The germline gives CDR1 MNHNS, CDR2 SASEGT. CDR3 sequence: CASSASDRGQGSPLHF. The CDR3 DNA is TGTGCCAGCAGTGCTTCCGACAGGGGACAGGGTTCACCCCTCCACTTT.

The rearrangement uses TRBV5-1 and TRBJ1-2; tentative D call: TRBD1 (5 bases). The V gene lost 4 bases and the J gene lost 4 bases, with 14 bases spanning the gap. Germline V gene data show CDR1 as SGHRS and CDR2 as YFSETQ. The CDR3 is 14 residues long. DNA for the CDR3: TGCGCCAGCAGCCCGGGGGGGGACCGCTATGGCTACACCTTC. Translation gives CASSPGGDRYGYTF.

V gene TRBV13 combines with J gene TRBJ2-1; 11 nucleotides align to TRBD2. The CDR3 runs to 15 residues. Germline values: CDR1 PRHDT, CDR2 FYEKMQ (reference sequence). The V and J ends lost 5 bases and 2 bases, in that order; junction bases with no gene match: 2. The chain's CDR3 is CASSLSGGAYNEQFF. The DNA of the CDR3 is TGTGCCAGCAGCCTTAGCGGGGGGGCCTACAATGAGCAGTTCTTC.

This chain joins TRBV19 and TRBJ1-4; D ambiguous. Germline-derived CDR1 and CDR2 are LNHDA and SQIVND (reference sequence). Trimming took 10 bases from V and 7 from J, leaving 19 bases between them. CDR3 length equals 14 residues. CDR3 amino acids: CATAEASGFEKLFF. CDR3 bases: TGTGCCACCGCAGAGGCCTCGGGTTTTGAAAAACTGTTTTTT.

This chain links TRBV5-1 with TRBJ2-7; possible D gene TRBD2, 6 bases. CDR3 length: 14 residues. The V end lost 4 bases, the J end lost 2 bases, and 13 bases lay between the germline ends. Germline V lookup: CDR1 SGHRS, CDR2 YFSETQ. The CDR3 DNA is TGCGCCAGCAGCCCTAACGGGGGAACCTACGAGCAGTACTTC. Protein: CASSPNGGTYEQYF.

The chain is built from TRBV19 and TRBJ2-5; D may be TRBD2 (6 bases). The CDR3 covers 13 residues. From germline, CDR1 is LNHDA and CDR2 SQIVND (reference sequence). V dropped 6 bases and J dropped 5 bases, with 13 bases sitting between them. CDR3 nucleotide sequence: TGTGCCAGTAGCGGACTACCTGGGGAGACCCAGTACTTC. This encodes CASSGLPGETQYF.

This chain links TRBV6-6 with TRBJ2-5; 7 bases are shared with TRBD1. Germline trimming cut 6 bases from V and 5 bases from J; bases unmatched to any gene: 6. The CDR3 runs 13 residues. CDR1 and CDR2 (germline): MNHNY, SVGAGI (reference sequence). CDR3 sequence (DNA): TGTGCCAGCAGCCCTCAGGGGGTGGAGACCCAGTACTTC. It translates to CASSPQGVETQYF.

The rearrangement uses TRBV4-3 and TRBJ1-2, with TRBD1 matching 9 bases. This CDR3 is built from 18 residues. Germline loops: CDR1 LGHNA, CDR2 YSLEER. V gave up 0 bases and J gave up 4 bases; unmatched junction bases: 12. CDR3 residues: CASSQEVVGSGQGYGYTF. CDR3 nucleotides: TGCGCCAGCAGCCAAGAGGTTGTCGGATCGGGACAGGGCTATGGCTACACCTTC.

The DNA for the CDR3 is TGTGCCAGCAGCGCCGGGACTAGCGGGGGCTCCGGATCCTACGAGCAGTACTTC. Translating gives CASSAGTSGGSGSYEQYF. The chain uses TRBV9 and TRBJ2-7; TRBD2 agrees at 14 bases. CDR1 is SGDLS and CDR2 is YYNGEE in the germline V gene. V lost 3 bases and J lost 1; bases outside the gene matches: 9. The CDR3 consists of 18 residues. Filled out from reference TRBV9 and TRBJ2-7, the complete variable domain reads DSGVTQTPKHLITATGQRVTLRCSPRSGDLSVYWYQQSLDQGLQFLIQYYNGEERAKGNILERFSAQQFPDLHSELNLSSLELGDSALYFCASSAGTSGGSGSYEQYFGPGTRLTVT.

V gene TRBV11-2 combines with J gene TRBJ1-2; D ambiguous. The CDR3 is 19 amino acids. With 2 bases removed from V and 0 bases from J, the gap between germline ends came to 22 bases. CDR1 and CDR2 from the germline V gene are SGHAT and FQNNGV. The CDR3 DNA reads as TGTGCCAGCAGCTTATTAGGCGAGGGCAGGAGAACCTCTAACTATGGCTACACCTTC. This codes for CASSLLGEGRRTSNYGYTF.

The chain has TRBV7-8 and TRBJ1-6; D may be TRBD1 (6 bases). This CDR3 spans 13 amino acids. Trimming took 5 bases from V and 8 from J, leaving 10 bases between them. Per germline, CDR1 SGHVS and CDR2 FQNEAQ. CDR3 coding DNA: TGTGCCAGCAGCATCGGACAGTATTCACCCCTCCACTTT. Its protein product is CASSIGQYSPLHF.